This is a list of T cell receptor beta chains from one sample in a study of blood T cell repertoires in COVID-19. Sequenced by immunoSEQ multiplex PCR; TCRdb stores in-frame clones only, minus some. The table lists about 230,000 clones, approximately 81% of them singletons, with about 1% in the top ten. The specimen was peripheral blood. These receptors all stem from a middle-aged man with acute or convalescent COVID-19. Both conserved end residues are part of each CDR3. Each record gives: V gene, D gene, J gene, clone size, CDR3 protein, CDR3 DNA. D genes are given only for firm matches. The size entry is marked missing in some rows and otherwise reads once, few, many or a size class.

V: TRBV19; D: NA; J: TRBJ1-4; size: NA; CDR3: CASSPGSKVGLFF; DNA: TGTGCCAGTAGCCCAGGGTCAAAGGTTGGACTGTTTTTT
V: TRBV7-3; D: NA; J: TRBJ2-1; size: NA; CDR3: CASSLYGGSSYNEQFF; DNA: TGTGCCAGCAGCTTATATGGGGGGAGCTCCTACAATGAGCAGTTCTTC
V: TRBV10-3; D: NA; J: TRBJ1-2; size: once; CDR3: CAIRIWASGTPISYGYTF; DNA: TGTGCCATCAGGATATGGGCCTCCGGGACACCTATATCCTATGGCTACACCTTC
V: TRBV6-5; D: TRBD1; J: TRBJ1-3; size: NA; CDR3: CASSQGVSSGNTIYF; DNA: TGTGCCAGCAGTCAGGGGGTATCCTCTGGAAACACCATATATTTT
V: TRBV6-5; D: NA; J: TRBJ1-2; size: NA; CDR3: CASSPARGAHHGYTF; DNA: TGTGCCAGCAGCCCGGCCCGGGGGGCGCATCATGGCTACACCTTC
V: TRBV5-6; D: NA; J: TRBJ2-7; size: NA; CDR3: CASSLGAGAAYEQYF; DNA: TGTGCCAGCAGCTTGGGGGCGGGGGCGGCCTACGAGCAGTACTTC
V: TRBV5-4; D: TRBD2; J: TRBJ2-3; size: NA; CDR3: CASSSGLAGSTDTQYF; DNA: TGTGCCAGCAGCTCGGGACTAGCGGGTAGCACAGATACGCAGTATTTT
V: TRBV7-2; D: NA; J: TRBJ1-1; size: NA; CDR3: CASSLVLGGSTEAFF; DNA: TGTGCCAGCAGCTTAGTTCTGGGAGGGAGCACTGAAGCTTTCTTT
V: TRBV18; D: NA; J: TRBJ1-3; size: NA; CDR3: CASSPLSDVQGNTIYF; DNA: TGTGCCAGCTCACCATTAAGCGACGTTCAGGGAAACACCATATATTTT
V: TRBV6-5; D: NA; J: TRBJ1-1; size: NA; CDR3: CASSYGTSSEAFF; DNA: TGTGCCAGCAGTTACGGGACTAGTAGTGAAGCTTTCTTT
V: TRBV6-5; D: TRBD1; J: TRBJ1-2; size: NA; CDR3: CASSPDRGADYGYTF; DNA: TGTGCCAGCAGTCCTGACAGGGGAGCGGATTATGGCTACACCTTC
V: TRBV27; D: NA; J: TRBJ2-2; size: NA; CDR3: CASSFYRDAGELFF; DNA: TGTGCCAGCAGTTTTTACAGGGACGCCGGGGAGCTGTTTTTT
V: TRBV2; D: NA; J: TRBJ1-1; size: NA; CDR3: CASSRSVRDTEAFF; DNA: TGTGCCAGCAGTCGATCAGTTCGGGACACTGAAGCTTTCTTT
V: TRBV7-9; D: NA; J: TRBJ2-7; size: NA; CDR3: CASRHSAGNEQYF; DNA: TGTGCCAGCAGACATAGCGCGGGTAACGAGCAGTACTTC
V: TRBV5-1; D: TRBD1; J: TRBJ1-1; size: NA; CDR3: CASSYVAGQGFTEAFF; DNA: TGCGCCAGCAGCTACGTGGCAGGACAGGGATTCACTGAAGCTTTCTTT
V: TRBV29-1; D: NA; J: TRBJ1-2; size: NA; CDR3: CSVPQPSAYGYTF; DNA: TGCAGCGTCCCTCAACCCAGCGCCTATGGCTACACCTTC
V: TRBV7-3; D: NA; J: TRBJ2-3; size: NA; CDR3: CASSPRGGIDSHTQYF; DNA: TGTGCCAGCAGCCCCCGTGGGGGGATAGATTCGCATACGCAGTATTTT
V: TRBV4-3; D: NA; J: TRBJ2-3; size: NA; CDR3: CASSQGSPGVKYF; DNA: TGCGCCAGCAGCCAAGGGTCGCCGGGTGTAAAGTATTTT
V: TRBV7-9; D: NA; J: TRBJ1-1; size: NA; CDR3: CASSPIGVNTEAFF; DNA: TGTGCCAGCAGCCCCATCGGGGTGAACACTGAAGCTTTCTTT
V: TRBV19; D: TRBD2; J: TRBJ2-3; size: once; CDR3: CASSPDFRGGDTQYF; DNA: TGTGCCAGTAGTCCAGATTTCCGGGGGGGAGATACGCAGTATTTT
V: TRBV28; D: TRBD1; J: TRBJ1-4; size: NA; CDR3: CASSTGQLDTNEKLFF; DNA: TGTGCCAGCAGTACGGGACAGTTAGACACTAATGAAAAACTGTTTTTT
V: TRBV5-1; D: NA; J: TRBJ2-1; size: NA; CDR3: CASSFTSGNNEQFF; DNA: TGCGCCAGCAGCTTCACTTCGGGGAACAATGAGCAGTTCTTC
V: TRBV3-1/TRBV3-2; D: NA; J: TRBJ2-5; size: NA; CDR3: CASSPWMVGGGAQYF; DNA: TGTGCCAGCAGCCCCTGGATGGTCGGTGGTGGAGCCCAGTACTTC
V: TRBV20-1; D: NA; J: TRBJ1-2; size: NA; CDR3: CSASYYGYTF; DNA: TGCAGTGCTTCTTACTATGGCTACACCTTC
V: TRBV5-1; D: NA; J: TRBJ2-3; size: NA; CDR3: CASSLEVGRGPDTQYF; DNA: TGCGCCAGCAGCTTGGAAGTCGGCAGGGGTCCAGATACGCAGTATTTT
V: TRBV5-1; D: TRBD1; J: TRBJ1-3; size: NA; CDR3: CASSPGTGSGNTIYF; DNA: TGCGCCAGCAGCCCCGGGACAGGGTCTGGAAACACCATATATTTT
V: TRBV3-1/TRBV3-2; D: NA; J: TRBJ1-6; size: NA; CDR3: CASSPQRTANNSPLHF; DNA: TGTGCCAGCAGCCCACAACGGACAGCTAATAATTCACCCCTCCACTTT
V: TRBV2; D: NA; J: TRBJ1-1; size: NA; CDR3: CASSERAGTGGTEAFF; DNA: TGTGCCAGCAGTGAAAGGGCAGGAACCGGGGGCACTGAAGCTTTCTTT
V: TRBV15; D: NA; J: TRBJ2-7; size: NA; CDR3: CATSAPGYEQYF; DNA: TGTGCCACCAGCGCCCCGGGCTACGAGCAGTACTTC
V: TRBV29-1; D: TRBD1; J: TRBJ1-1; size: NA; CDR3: CSVQKWDRVNTEAFF; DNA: TGCAGCGTTCAAAAGTGGGACAGAGTGAACACTGAAGCTTTCTTT
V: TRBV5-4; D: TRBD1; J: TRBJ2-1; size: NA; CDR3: CASGTGGDNEQFF; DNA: TGTGCCAGCGGGACAGGGGGTGATAATGAGCAGTTCTTC
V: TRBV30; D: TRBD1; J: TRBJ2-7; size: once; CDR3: CAWGTGQGEREQYF; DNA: TGTGCCTGGGGGACCGGACAGGGGGAACGCGAGCAGTACTTC
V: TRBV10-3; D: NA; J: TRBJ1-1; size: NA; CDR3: CAISERQTGNTEAFF; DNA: TGTGCCATCAGTGAACGTCAGACAGGGAACACTGAAGCTTTCTTT
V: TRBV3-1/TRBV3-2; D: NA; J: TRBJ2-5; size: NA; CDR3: CASRLGEETQYF; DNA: TGTGCCAGCAGACTCGGAGAGGAGACCCAGTACTTC
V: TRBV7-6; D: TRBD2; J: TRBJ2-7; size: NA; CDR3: CASSSGIAGGHGEQYF; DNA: TGTGCCAGCAGCTCCGGGATAGCGGGGGGGCATGGGGAGCAGTACTTC
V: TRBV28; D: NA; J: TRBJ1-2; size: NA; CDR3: CASRHDRNYGYTF; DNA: TGTGCCAGCAGACATGACAGGAACTATGGCTACACCTTC
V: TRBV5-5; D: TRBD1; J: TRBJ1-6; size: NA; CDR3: CASSWGDRGNSPLHF; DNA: TGTGCCAGCAGCTGGGGGGACAGGGGTAATTCACCCCTCCACTTT
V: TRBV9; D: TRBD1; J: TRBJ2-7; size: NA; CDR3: CASSVGPSTGQDEQYF; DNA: TGTGCCAGCAGCGTAGGCCCCTCGACAGGGCAGGACGAGCAGTACTTC
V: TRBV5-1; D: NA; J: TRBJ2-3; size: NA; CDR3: CASSGSGEMVDTQYF; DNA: TGCGCCAGCAGCGGATCGGGGGAGATGGTCGATACGCAGTATTTT
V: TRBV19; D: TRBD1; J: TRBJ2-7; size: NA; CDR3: CASSMGQEYEQYF; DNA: TGTGCCAGTAGTATGGGACAGGAATACGAGCAGTACTTC
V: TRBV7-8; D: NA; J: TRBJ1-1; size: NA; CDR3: CASSLNRERKSTNTEAFF; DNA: TGTGCCAGCAGCTTAAACAGGGAACGGAAGTCAACGAACACTGAAGCTTTCTTT
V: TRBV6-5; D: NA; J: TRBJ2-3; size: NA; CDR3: CASSYRIGGTDTQYF; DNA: TGTGCCAGCAGTTACCGGATAGGGGGAACAGATACGCAGTATTTT
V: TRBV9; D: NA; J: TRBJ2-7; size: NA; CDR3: CASSVEEGASYEQYF; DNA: TGTGCCAGCAGCGTAGAGGAGGGGGCTTCCTACGAGCAGTACTTC
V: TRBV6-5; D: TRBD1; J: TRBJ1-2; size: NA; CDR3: CASRFDRDYGYTF; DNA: TGTGCCAGCAGATTCGACAGGGACTATGGCTACACCTTC
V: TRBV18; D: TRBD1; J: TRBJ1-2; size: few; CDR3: CASSPGQGVIYGYTF; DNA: TGTGCCAGCTCACCAGGGCAGGGGGTTATCTATGGCTACACCTTC
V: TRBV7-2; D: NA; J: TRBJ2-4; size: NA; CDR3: CASSLASGGTKNIQYF; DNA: TGTGCCAGCAGCTTAGCCTCAGGAGGGACCAAAAACATTCAGTACTTC